This entry concerns a single T cell receptor (beta chain). The entry originates in a study of technical replicates of blood from several donors. Clones were read by immunoSEQ multiplex PCR, and TCRdb kept only the in-frame ones, dropping some. Here the sample spans tens of thousands of clones, 97% being singletons. The clonotype comes from a human donor in good health. The sample taken for sequencing was T cells isolated from PBMCs.

The CDR3 here is CASSYSIQVRDEQYF. The CDR3 nucleotides are TGTGCCAGCAGTTACTCGATCCAGGTGCGCGACGAGCAGTACTTC. The chain joins TRBV6-5 to TRBJ2-7; no clear D gene. The V end was cut by 0 bases, the J end by 5 bases, with 14 bases between. This CDR3 is built from 15 residues. CDR1 and CDR2 (germline): MNHEY, SVGAGI.